These 18 T cell receptor beta chains were all obtained from the same sample, sequenced in a study of T cell responses to AZD1222 COVID-19 vaccine. Data came from immunoSEQ multiplex PCR; TCRdb stores just in-frame clones and leaves some out. In the table there are 110,000 to 150,000 clones, about 94% of which are singletons. The sample in question was peripheral blood, obtained on day 0 of AZD1222 vaccination. These TCRs come from an adult in good health.

This clone showed up just once. The chain combines TRBV15 with TRBJ2-7; 8 bases are a match to TRBD2. Germline loops: CDR1 LNHNV, CDR2 YYDKDF (reference sequence). V was pared by 3 bases and J by 3 bases, with 7 bases of the junction left unmatched. The CDR3 length is 15 residues. The CDR3 sequence: CATSSRRGVDYEQYF. CDR3 DNA sequence: TGTGCCACCAGCAGCCGGCGGGGGGTCGACTACGAGCAGTACTTC.

V and J are TRBV4-1 and TRBJ1-5; D not resolved. The germline V gene has CDR1 MGHRA and CDR2 YSYEKL. CDR3 length equals 16 residues. Trimming pared 0 bases from V and 0 bases from J, leaving 9 bases between. The CDR3 nucleotides read TGCGCCAGCAGCCAAGATTGGGCAGCTAGCAATCAGCCCCAGCATTTT. As protein: CASSQDWAASNQPQHF.

This chain links TRBV15 with TRBJ2-6; possibly TRBD2 for D (5 bases). Germline V gene data show CDR1 as LNHNV and CDR2 as YYDKDF (reference sequence). This CDR3 comprises 18 residues. The V and J ends lost 1 base and 1 base respectively, with 14 bases between them. CDR3 bases: TGTGCCACCAGCAGAGCGCGAGGGATTGGGTCTGGGGCCAACGTCCTGACTTTC. Its translation is CATSRARGIGSGANVLTF.

The V and J genes are TRBV19 and TRBJ1-5; weak D call: TRBD1 (5 bases). V was pared by 7 bases and J by 7 bases, with 20 bases between. Germline V CDR1 and CDR2: LNHDA, SQIVND (reference sequence). This CDR3 has 15 residues. CDR3 in amino acids: CASTEVAGWEQPQHF. CDR3 coding DNA: TGTGCCAGTACCGAAGTGGCAGGGTGGGAGCAGCCCCAGCATTTT.

In regard to this clone: The same CDR3 is also encoded by other DNA sequences in this sample. The chain employs TRBV5-4 and TRBJ2-2; no firm D call. Germline lookup yields CDR1 SGHNT and CDR2 YYREEE (reference sequence). The ends were cut back, 1 base at V and 5 bases at J, with 6 bases in the middle. There are 13 residues in the CDR3. The CDR3 nucleotides are TGTGCCAGCAGCTTGCTGGGTACCGGGGAGCTGTTTTTT. It translates to CASSLLGTGELFF.

This clone was counted once. V gene TRBV19 combines with J gene TRBJ2-1; D possibly corresponds to TRBD2 (6 bases). The V gene lost 4 bases and the J gene lost 5 bases, with 15 bases spanning the gap. The germline CDR1 and CDR2 sequences are LNHDA and SQIVND (reference sequence). CDR3 length: 15 residues. CDR3 sequence reads: CASSTVLGLNNEQFF. For the CDR3, the DNA is TGTGCCAGTAGTACTGTATTAGGACTAAACAATGAGCAGTTCTTC.

V is TRBV6-5 and J is TRBJ1-1; D gene ambiguous. The CDR3 contains 11 residues. The V gene's germline CDR1 is MNHEY and CDR2 SVGAGI. V was clipped by 7 bases and J by 1 base, with 4 bases between them. The CDR3 DNA reads TGTGCCAGCATCCGGAACACTGAAGCTTTCTTT. Its protein is CASIRNTEAFF.

The chain has TRBV7-2 and TRBJ2-5; a possible D gene is TRBD1 (6 bases). The ends were cut back, 2 bases at V and 4 bases at J, with 8 bases in the middle. The CDR3 contains 13 residues. Per the germline V gene, CDR1 is SGHTA and CDR2 is FQGNSA. The CDR3 DNA sequence: TGTGCCAGCAGCTTAAGGGGGAGAGAGACCCAGTACTTC. Protein: CASSLRGRETQYF.

This CDR3 is CASRLDPGGASDNTEAFF. The CDR3 DNA follows: TGTGCAAGTCGCTTGGATCCGGGAGGAGCATCAGATAACACTGAAGCTTTCTTT. The chain has TRBV12-2 and TRBJ1-1. TRBV12-2 is an annotated pseudogene. This CDR3 is built from 18 residues.

V is TRBV28 and J is TRBJ1-2, with 7 bases identical to TRBD1. Germline-derived CDR1 and CDR2 are MDHEN and SYDVKM. The CDR3 runs 15 residues. Trimming took 6 bases from V and 8 from J; bases not matched to a gene: 15. The CDR3, as DNA: TGTGCCAGCAGGGAAAATCCGGGACAGCCTTGGGGCTACACCTTC. Protein sequence: CASRENPGQPWGYTF.

This chain links TRBV28 with TRBJ1-6; D perhaps matches TRBD1 (5 bases). Trimming pared 9 bases from V and 10 bases from J, leaving 19 bases between. Germline V gives CDR1 MDHEN, CDR2 SYDVKM. This CDR3 is built from 14 residues. The CDR3 nucleotides are TGTGCCAGTCGAGGGGAGGGCTTGGGATCACCCCTCCACTTT. As protein: CASRGEGLGSPLHF.

This chain uses TRBV6-5 with TRBJ2-7; 10 nucleotides match TRBD2. Germline V gene sequence: CDR1 MNHEY, CDR2 SVGAGI. This CDR3 has 16 amino acids. Germline trimming cut 4 bases from V and 1 base from J; bases unmatched to any gene: 7. CDR3 nucleotide sequence: TGTGCCAGCAGTTCAAGGACTAGCGGAGAATCCTACGAGCAGTACTTC. Its translation: CASSSRTSGESYEQYF.

V is TRBV7-9 and J is TRBJ2-1, with 9 bases lining up with TRBD2. The CDR3 contains 18 residues. Trimming at V came to 2 bases and at J to 7 bases, leaving 15 bases not matched to a gene. The V gene's germline CDR1 is SEHNR and CDR2 FQNEAQ (reference sequence). CDR3 sequence: CASSLPETLAGRGNEQFF. Written as DNA, the CDR3 is TGTGCCAGCAGCTTACCAGAAACCCTAGCGGGAAGGGGAAATGAGCAGTTCTTC.

This clone came up once. This chain links TRBV5-1 with TRBJ2-7; no reliable D call. The CDR3 extends over 13 amino acids. The germline V gene has CDR1 SGHRS and CDR2 YFSETQ. V was trimmed by 0 bases and J by 2 bases, leaving 6 bases between them. CDR3 sequence reads: CASSLAVTYEQYF. CDR3 nucleotide sequence: TGCGCCAGCAGCTTGGCGGTAACCTACGAGCAGTACTTC.

J is TRBJ2-1 and V is TRBV7-9, with TRBD2 identical over 8 bases. V shed 1 base and J 9 bases; nucleotides not matched to a gene: 11. Germline assignment: CDR1 SEHNR and CDR2 FQNEAQ (reference sequence). The CDR3 sequence is 16 residues long. CDR3 sequence reads: CASSLGGRFVFGEQFF. CDR3 coding DNA: TGTGCCAGCAGCTTAGGCGGGAGGTTTGTATTCGGTGAGCAGTTCTTC.

The chain links TRBV5-1 to TRBJ2-7; TRBD1 is a possible D gene (6 bases). CDR3 size: 21 residues. V was clipped by 4 bases and J by 6 bases, with 38 bases between them. Germline CDR1 SGHRS, CDR2 YFSETQ. The CDR3 region has the DNA TGCGCCAGCAGCCCGTCCTCTCCGATGACAGGTTTGATGGGGGCTGTTTCCGAGCAGTACTTC. Encoded protein: CASSPSSPMTGLMGAVSEQYF.

The chain links TRBV6-5 to TRBJ2-7; tentative D call: TRBD1 (7 bases). The germline CDR1 and CDR2 sequences are MNHEY and SVGAGI. Trimming took 6 bases from V and 3 from J, leaving 18 bases between them. The CDR3 length is 15 residues. CDR3 DNA sequence: TGTGCCAGCAGCGACCGACAGGGCGGGATCTACGAGCAGTACTTC. This sequence encodes CASSDRQGGIYEQYF.

The chain links TRBV6-1 to TRBJ1-5, with no clear D. The CDR3 loop spans 15 amino acids. Trimming left V 1 base short and J 1 base short, with 8 bases between. Germline V gene data show CDR1 as MNHNS and CDR2 as SASEGT. DNA of the CDR3: TGTGCCAGCAGTGAAGTGGGTACCAGCAATCAGCCCCAGCATTTT. It is translated as CASSEVGTSNQPQHF.